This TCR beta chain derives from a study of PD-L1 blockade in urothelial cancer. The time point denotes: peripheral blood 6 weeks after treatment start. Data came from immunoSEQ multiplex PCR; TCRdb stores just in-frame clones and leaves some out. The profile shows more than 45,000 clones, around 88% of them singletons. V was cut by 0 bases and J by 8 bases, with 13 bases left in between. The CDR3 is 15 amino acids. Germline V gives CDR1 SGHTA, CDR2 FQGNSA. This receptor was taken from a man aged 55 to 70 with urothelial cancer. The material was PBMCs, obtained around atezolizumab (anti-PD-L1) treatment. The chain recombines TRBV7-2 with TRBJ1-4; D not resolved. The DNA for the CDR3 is TGTGCCAGCAGCTTAGCAGCGGCAGGCTGGGAAAAACTGTTTTTT. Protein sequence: CASSLAAAGWEKLFF. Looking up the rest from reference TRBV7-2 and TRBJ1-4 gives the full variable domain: GAGVSQSPSNKVTEKGKDVELRCDPISGHTALYWYRQSLGQGLEFLIYFQGNSAPDKSGLPSDRFSAERTGGSVSTLTIQRTQQEDSAVYLCASSLAAAGWEKLFFGSGTQLSVL.